This T cell receptor beta chain emerged from a study of CXCR3-negative and CXCR3-positive naive CD8 T cells. Study-wide results and limits: High diversity, comparable across both naive subsets, contrasted with much lower diversity in memory CD8+ cells. A higher hydrophobicity marked the TRB CDR3s of CXCR3-positive naive cells versus CXCR3-negative naive cells. Both naive subsets, CXCR3-negative and CXCR3-positive, displayed similar TRBV-TRBJ usage, unlike memory cells.

This CDR3 region has 12 residues. The germline V gene encodes CDR1 SQVTM and CDR2 ANQGSEA. Comment on this clonotype: Its antigen is as yet unknown.

Definition of naive CD8+ T cells rested on a CD45RO-CCR7+CD27+CD95- profile. Each TRB cDNA library was prepared by 5' RACE (with UMI labels). TCRdb re-called the 5' RACE reads and catalogs CDR3 proteins one per entry, DNA excluded. The data show more than 75,000 distinct CDR3 sequences, and the top ten clones hold approximately 0.62%. The V and J genes are TRBV29-1 and TRBJ2-3. This sequence was found in a human donor in good health. Some clones in this sample may be carry-over from other donors' samples. Sequenced input: naive CXCR3+ CD8+ T cells from blood. This sample's subset: CD45RO-CCR7+CD27+CD95- naive CD8+ T cells expressing CXCR3 (TNR3+). CDR3 sequence: CSVEIGTDTQYF.